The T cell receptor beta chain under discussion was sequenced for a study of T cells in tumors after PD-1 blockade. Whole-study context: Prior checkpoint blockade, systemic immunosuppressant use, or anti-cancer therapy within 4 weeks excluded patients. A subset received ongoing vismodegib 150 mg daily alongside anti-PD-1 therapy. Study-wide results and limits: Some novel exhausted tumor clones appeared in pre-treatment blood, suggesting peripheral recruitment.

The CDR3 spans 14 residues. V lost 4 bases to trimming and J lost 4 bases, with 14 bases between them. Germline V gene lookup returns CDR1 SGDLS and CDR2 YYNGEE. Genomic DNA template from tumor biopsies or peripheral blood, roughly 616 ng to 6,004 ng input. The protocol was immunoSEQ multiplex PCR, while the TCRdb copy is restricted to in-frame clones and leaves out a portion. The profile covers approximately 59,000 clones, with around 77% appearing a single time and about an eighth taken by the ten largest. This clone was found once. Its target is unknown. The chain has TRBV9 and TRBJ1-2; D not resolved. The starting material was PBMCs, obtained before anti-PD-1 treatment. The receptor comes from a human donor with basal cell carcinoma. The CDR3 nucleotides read TGTGCCAGCAGCCCTAACAGAGGAGGCTATGGCTACACCTTC. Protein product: CASSPNRGGYGYTF.